These T cell receptor beta chains were read from a single sample in a study of radiotherapy plus CTLA-4 blockade in lung cancer. Assay used: immunoSEQ multiplex PCR; TCRdb lists only in-frame clones, some missing. The sample has roughly 130,000 clones; 75% to 90% are singletons. The sample here was peripheral blood, taken from a patient treated with radiotherapy plus ipilimumab. Receptors were obtained from a human donor with non-small cell lung cancer that progressed on radiotherapy plus ipilimumab. Each CDR3 is given with its conserved first and last residue. The order of the fields is CDR3 DNA, CDR3 protein, clone size, J gene, CDR3 length, V gene, D gene. A D gene is named only where the DNA matches it firmly. Size tells how often a clone was seen (once, few, many) or the class of an expanded clone, and some rows leave it out.

TGTGCCAGCAGTTACTCGGCGTTTGGCACAGATACGCAGTATTTT	CASSYSAFGTDTQYF	.	TRBJ2-3	15	TRBV6-5	.
TGTGCCAGCATTGCGCGGGGGTCCCGGGAGACCCAGTACTTC	CASIARGSRETQYF	.	TRBJ2-5	14	TRBV25-1	TRBD2
TGTGCCGCGAGGGGCGTGACGAATGAGCAGTTCTTC	CAARGVTNEQFF	.	TRBJ2-1	12	TRBV2	.
TGTGCCAGCAGCGTCGGGACTAGCGGGAGCGGAACAGATACGCAGTATTTT	CASSVGTSGSGTDTQYF	.	TRBJ2-3	17	TRBV9	TRBD2
TGTGCCACCACGTCCCCTCCTAATGAGCAGTTCTTC	CATTSPPNEQFF	.	TRBJ2-1	12	TRBV27	.
TGTGCCAGCAGCGCCGCCGAGCAGTACTTC	CASSAAEQYF	few	TRBJ2-7	10	TRBV6-5	.
TGTGCCAGCAGTTCCCTATACGAGCAGTACTTC	CASSSLYEQYF	.	TRBJ2-7	11	TRBV6-5	.
TGCGCCAGCAGCCAGGGACTAGCGTTCTCCTACGAGCAGTACTTC	CASSQGLAFSYEQYF	.	TRBJ2-7	15	TRBV4-1	TRBD2
TGTGCCAGCAGGCTAGGCGGACAGGGAAATCAGCCCCAGCATTTT	CASRLGGQGNQPQHF	.	TRBJ1-5	15	TRBV6-6	TRBD1
TGTGCCAGCAGCTTAAAGGGACAGGGTCCCTACGAGCAGTACTTC	CASSLKGQGPYEQYF	.	TRBJ2-7	15	TRBV11-2	TRBD1
TGTGCCAGCTCACCGAGACAGATGAACACTGAAGCTTTCTTT	CASSPRQMNTEAFF	.	TRBJ1-1	14	TRBV18	.
TGTGCCAGTAGTAGCCAGCTCAGCGAACCCACAGATACGCAGTATTTT	CASSSQLSEPTDTQYF	.	TRBJ2-3	16	TRBV19	.
TGTGCCAGCTCTCAACTAGCGGGAGGGCCGGGGAATGAGCAGTTCTTC	CASSQLAGGPGNEQFF	few	TRBJ2-1	16	TRBV18	TRBD2
TGTGCCAGCAGTCCTCCTGGCCCCCACAATGAGCAGTTCTTC	CASSPPGPHNEQFF	.	TRBJ2-1	14	TRBV27	.
TGTGCCAGCAGCTTGGAACCCGGGGCGGTGGCTGAAGCTTTCTTT	CASSLEPGAVAEAFF	.	TRBJ1-1	15	TRBV5-4	.
TGTGCCAGCAGTGGGCAGGACACTCACGAGCAGTACTTC	CASSGQDTHEQYF	.	TRBJ2-7	13	TRBV6-1	.
TGTGCCAGCAGCTTAGGGCCAGCGTCTACCGGGGAGCTGTTTTTT	CASSLGPASTGELFF	.	TRBJ2-2	15	TRBV7-9	.
TGTGCCAGCAGAGGACCCACAGATACGCAGTATTTT	CASRGPTDTQYF	.	TRBJ2-3	12	TRBV2	.
TGTGCCAGCAGCCGGGACAGGGTTGAAGATACGCAGTATTTT	CASSRDRVEDTQYF	.	TRBJ2-3	14	TRBV5-4	TRBD1
TGTGCCAGCAGCTCCGGGGTGATTTCCTACAATGAGCAGTTCTTC	CASSSGVISYNEQFF	.	TRBJ2-1	15	TRBV6-5	.
TGCGCCAGCAGTCAATCCTCCGGGGGATCGGAGGTCAGAGGATCGGGGCAGTTCTTC	CASSQSSGGSEVRGSGQFF	.	TRBJ2-1	19	TRBV23-1	.
TGTGCCAGCAGCGACCTTAGACTCGGACTAGCGCATGAGCAGTTCTTC	CASSDLRLGLAHEQFF	.	TRBJ2-1	16	TRBV7-8	TRBD2
TGCAGCGTTATCGGACAGGGGTCCTCCTACGAGCAGTACTTC	CSVIGQGSSYEQYF	.	TRBJ2-7	14	TRBV29-1	TRBD1
TGTGCCAGCAGCTACTCCTCAGGTCCTTCCTACGAGCAGTACTTC	CASSYSSGPSYEQYF	few	TRBJ2-7	15	TRBV7-9	.
TGTGCCAGCTCACCAATAGCGAGTACAGATACGCAGTATTTT	CASSPIASTDTQYF	few	TRBJ2-3	14	TRBV18	.
TGCGCCAGCAGCCAACCGCCAGGGGCCCAGGGGACCGGGGAGCTGTTTTTT	CASSQPPGAQGTGELFF	.	TRBJ2-2	17	TRBV4-1	.
TGTGCCAGCAGCCAAGAGTCTGGCGGGGGGCTTGGCGAGCAGTACTTC	CASSQESGGGLGEQYF	.	TRBJ2-7	16	TRBV4-2	TRBD2
TGTGCCAGCAGAGATAGACAGGGTCGCGAGCAGTACTTC	CASRDRQGREQYF	once	TRBJ2-7	13	TRBV6-5	TRBD1
TGCGCCAACGAGCAAGGGGGGTGGGCAGATACGCAGTATTTT	CANEQGGWADTQYF	.	TRBJ2-3	14	TRBV10-1	.
TGTGCCAGCGGCCGGGATATTCCTACAGATACGCAGTATTTT	CASGRDIPTDTQYF	.	TRBJ2-3	14	TRBV6-1	.
TGTGCCAGCAGTGTGTTTCAGGGAAACATTCAGTACTTC	CASSVFQGNIQYF	.	TRBJ2-4	13	TRBV6-1	.
TGTGCCAGCAGTCCAGGCCCCTCTGGGGCCAACGTCCTGACTTTC	CASSPGPSGANVLTF	.	TRBJ2-6	15	TRBV28	.
TGTGCCAGCAGCTTGACAGGGACCTCTGGAAACACCATATATTTT	CASSLTGTSGNTIYF	few	TRBJ1-3	15	TRBV6-5	TRBD1
TGTGCCAGCAGTCTAGGGTACCAAGAGACCCAGTACTTC	CASSLGYQETQYF	.	TRBJ2-5	13	TRBV5-6	.
TGTGCCAGCAAGGGCACCTCCTACGAGCAGTACTTC	CASKGTSYEQYF	.	TRBJ2-7	12	TRBV6-5	.
TGCGCCAGCAGCTTGGTGGGTAGGAACACTGAAGCTTTCTTT	CASSLVGRNTEAFF	.	TRBJ1-1	14	TRBV5-1	.
TGTGCCAGCAGCCAGGGACAGGGGATCTACGAGCAGTACTTC	CASSQGQGIYEQYF	.	TRBJ2-7	14	TRBV7-3	TRBD1
TGTGCCAGCAGCTTAGTAATTGTTGGGGGACAGCCCTACGAGAGGTACTTC	CASSLVIVGGQPYERYF	.	TRBJ2-7	17	TRBV11-2	TRBD1
TGTGCCAGCAGTGAAATGGACCGAGAAGATGAAAAACTGTTTTTT	CASSEMDREDEKLFF	once	TRBJ1-4	15	TRBV25-1	.
TGTGCCAGCAAGCACAGGAGGGGCAATGAGCAGTTCTTC	CASKHRRGNEQFF	.	TRBJ2-1	13	TRBV6-5	.
TGTGCCAGCAGTCTGACTCCAAGACACGGGGAGCTGTTTTTT	CASSLTPRHGELFF	.	TRBJ2-2	14	TRBV27	.
TGTGCCAGCAGTTTGAGGACAGGATCCTACGAGCAGTACTTC	CASSLRTGSYEQYF	.	TRBJ2-7	14	TRBV28	TRBD1
TGCAGCGCATCGGACAGAGGTTTCTATGGCTACACCTTC	CSASDRGFYGYTF	.	TRBJ1-2	13	TRBV29-1	.
TGTGCCAGCAGTGAATACCGACAGGGCATTGGAAACACCATATATTTT	CASSEYRQGIGNTIYF	.	TRBJ1-3	16	TRBV25-1	TRBD1
TGCGCCAGCAGCCCCACGGGACTCTCCTACGAGCAGTACTTC	CASSPTGLSYEQYF	.	TRBJ2-7	14	TRBV5-1	.
TGTGCCAGCAGTTTCTTGCGGGAGGTGGGCAATGAGCAGTTCTTC	CASSFLREVGNEQFF	.	TRBJ2-1	15	TRBV28	TRBD2
TGCGCCAGCAGTTCTGGACAGCTTAACTCCTACGAGCAGTACTTC	CASSSGQLNSYEQYF	.	TRBJ2-7	15	TRBV5-1	.
TGTGCCAGCAGTTATGGGCAGAACACTGAAGCTTTCTTT	CASSYGQNTEAFF	.	TRBJ1-1	13	TRBV9	.